The rows below give T cell receptor beta chains drawn from one sample of a study of Graves' ophthalmopathy and Graves' hyperthyroidism. One entry per CDR3 protein, called by TCRdb with MiXCR from the multiplex PCR reads. The sample includes approximately 640,000 distinct CDR3 sequences, just over 40% of them seen just once. Specimen: peripheral blood. Every receptor here comes from an adult man with Graves' ophthalmopathy. Both conserved end residues are part of each CDR3. D genes are given only for firm matches. Clone size appears in some rows only: once, few, many, or a class for an expanded clone.

j_gene,d_gene,abundance,v_gene,CDR3nt,CDR3aa
TRBJ2-7,NA,NA,TRBV9,TGTGCCAGCAGCCGATTGACAGGGGAGGGTTACGAGCAGTACTTC,CASSRLTGEGYEQYF
TRBJ2-2,NA,NA,TRBV11-1,TGTGCCAGCAGTCGCAAGGACGGGGAGCTGTTTTTT,CASSRKDGELFF
TRBJ2-5,TRBD1,NA,TRBV5-5,TGTGCCAGCAGCCAGACAGGGATGGACCAGTACTTC,CASSQTGMDQYF
TRBJ1-1,NA,NA,TRBV4-1,TGCGCCAGCAGCCAAGAAAGGAGCACTGAAGCTTTCTTT,CASSQERSTEAFF
TRBJ1-3,NA,once,TRBV10-3,TGTGCCATCAGTGAGTCGGGGCAGGGAAGCACCATATATTTT,CAISESGQGSTIYF
TRBJ1-2,NA,few,TRBV11-2,TGTGCCAGCAGCGGCGAGCGGGTGGGCGGTTCTTTAAGTGGCTACACCTTC,CASSGERVGGSLSGYTF
TRBJ1-2,NA,many,TRBV7-9,TGTGCCAGCAGCTTAAAGCCGCCCCGGGTAGATGGCTACACCTTC,CASSLKPPRVDGYTF
TRBJ2-5,NA,many,TRBV15,TGTGCCACCAGCAGAGATTATAGCAGCCAAGAGACCCAGTACTTC,CATSRDYSSQETQYF
TRBJ1-2,NA,many,TRBV12-3/TRBV12-4,TGTGCCAGCAGTTTAGGAGGGGGCTACACCTTC,CASSLGGGYTF
TRBJ2-6,NA,many,TRBV6-6,TGTGCCAGCAGTTACATCAGACAGGCCTACTCTGGGGCCAACGTCCTGACTTTC,CASSYIRQAYSGANVLTF
TRBJ2-2,NA,few,TRBV6-5,TGTGCCAGCAGTTATAGGTTGGCAGTTACCGGGGAGCTGTTTTTT,CASSYRLAVTGELFF
TRBJ2-7,NA,few,TRBV7-2,TGTGCCAGCAGCTCAACAGGGTTTCGCGAGCAGTACTTC,CASSSTGFREQYF
TRBJ2-5,NA,many,TRBV19,TGTGCCAGTAGTACAGGCAGGAAAGAGACCCAGTACTTC,CASSTGRKETQYF
TRBJ2-2,TRBD2,few,TRBV7-9,TGTGCCAGCAGCCCGGGACTAGCGGAGACGGGGGAGCTGTTTTTT,CASSPGLAETGELFF
TRBJ2-5,NA,few,TRBV24-1,TGTGCCACCAGTGATTCAGGGAGTCAGCCCCAGTACTTC,CATSDSGSQPQYF
TRBJ1-1,NA,many,TRBV19,TGTGCCAGTAGTATAGATTATCTCACTGAAGCTTTCTTT,CASSIDYLTEAFF
TRBJ2-5,NA,NA,TRBV5-4,TGTGCCTGGTCGAAAGGGAGGGGGGGGGAGACCCAGTACTTC,CAWSKGRGGETQYF
TRBJ1-2,TRBD1,NA,TRBV20-1,TGCAGTGCTAGCCTAAGACCGGGACAGGGTTTGGGATATGGCTACACCTTC,CSASLRPGQGLGYGYTF
TRBJ1-1,TRBD1,many,TRBV29-1,TGCAGCGTTGAAGGGGACAGGTATGCTTTCTTT,CSVEGDRYAFF
TRBJ2-7,NA,NA,TRBV29-1,TGCAGCTTGGATGGCGGGTCCTACGAGCAGTACTTC,CSLDGGSYEQYF
TRBJ1-6,NA,many,TRBV27,TGTGCCAGCAGTCGGACGGAGAATAATTCACCCCTCCACTTT,CASSRTENNSPLHF
TRBJ1-1,TRBD1,many,TRBV5-8,TGTGCCAGCAGCATTCAGGGGGCGCCTCATGCTTTCTTT,CASSIQGAPHAFF
TRBJ2-2,NA,NA,TRBV9,TGTGCCAGCGCCGGGACTCTTGAGGCCGGGGAGCTGTTTTTT,CASAGTLEAGELFF
TRBJ2-5,NA,many,TRBV24-1,TGTGCCACCAGTGATAGGACCGAAGAGACCCAGTACTTC,CATSDRTEETQYF
TRBJ2-7,NA,many,TRBV7-9,TGTGCCAGCAGCTCGATCGACTACGAGCAGTACTTC,CASSSIDYEQYF
TRBJ1-3,NA,few,TRBV5-5,TGTGCCAGCAGTCCTGGGGAGGCCTCTGGAAACACCATATATTTT,CASSPGEASGNTIYF
TRBJ2-7,TRBD1,many,TRBV20-1,TGCAGTGCTAGAGACTCCGACCTAGGGACAGGGTACAACGAGCAGTACTTC,CSARDSDLGTGYNEQYF
TRBJ2-2,TRBD2,many,TRBV7-8,TGTGCCAGCAGCTTAGCGGGGGGGTCGAACACCGGGGAGCTGTTTTTT,CASSLAGGSNTGELFF
TRBJ1-1,TRBD1,many,TRBV12-3/TRBV12-4,TGTGCCAGCAGTTTATCGGACAGGCGCACTGAAGCTTTCTTT,CASSLSDRRTEAFF
TRBJ1-2,NA,NA,TRBV6-1,TGTGCCACTGAAGATCGCGGAGGCTACACCTTC,CATEDRGGYTF
TRBJ2-7,TRBD1,few,TRBV20-1,TGCAGTGCTAGGAGTGGGGCACAGGGGATCTACGAGCAGTACTTC,CSARSGAQGIYEQYF
TRBJ2-5,NA,NA,TRBV29-1,TGCAGCGTTGAAGACAGAGTCCAAGAGACCCAGTACTTC,CSVEDRVQETQYF
TRBJ1-4,NA,many,TRBV7-2,TGTGCCAGCAGCCCATCCCGGGCCTTTAATGAAAAACTGTTTTTT,CASSPSRAFNEKLFF
TRBJ2-5,TRBD1,many,TRBV4-1,TGCGCCAGCAGCCCTGACAGGGTTGGGACCCAGTACTTC,CASSPDRVGTQYF
TRBJ1-2,NA,NA,TRBV10-3,TGTGCCATCAGAGACGCGGATCTCTCTGGAAACACCTTC,CAIRDADLSGNTF
TRBJ1-6,NA,NA,TRBV25-1,TGTGCCAGGTTCCTCGGGAGGAATTCACCCCTCCACTTT,CARFLGRNSPLHF
TRBJ1-4,NA,many,TRBV20-1,TGCAGTGCCGCCGGGGCAACTAATGAAAAACTGTTTTTT,CSAAGATNEKLFF
TRBJ2-5,NA,NA,TRBV25-1,TGTGCCAGCAGTGACTCCCGGACCCAGTACTTC,CASSDSRTQYF
TRBJ1-4,NA,NA,TRBV7-9,TGTGCCAGCAGCTCGGAGGGGACAACTAATGAAAAACTGTTTTTT,CASSSEGTTNEKLFF
TRBJ1-1,NA,many,TRBV29-1,TGCAGCGTCGTCGAGATTTTGAACACTGAAGCTTTCTTT,CSVVEILNTEAFF
TRBJ1-1,NA,NA,TRBV29-1,TGCAGCGTTACCCGTGACACTGAAGCTTTCTTT,CSVTRDTEAFF
TRBJ2-5,TRBD2,NA,TRBV7-9,TGTGCCAGCAGCTTCACTAGCGGGAGGGGTAGAGAGACCCAGTACTTC,CASSFTSGRGRETQYF
TRBJ1-1,NA,many,TRBV9,TGTGCCAGCAGCGTATTTGGGGACGGCGACACTGAAGCTTTCTTT,CASSVFGDGDTEAFF
TRBJ1-6,TRBD1,many,TRBV6-5,TGTGCCAGCACCGAGGGACAGGGCCTGTCACCCCTCCACTTT,CASTEGQGLSPLHF
TRBJ2-7,TRBD2,NA,TRBV12-3/TRBV12-4,TGTGCCAGCAGTTTAGGGATCGGGGGAGGGGACGAGCAGTACTTC,CASSLGIGGGDEQYF
TRBJ1-1,TRBD1,many,TRBV11-2,TGTGCCAGCAGCTTAGTTAACAGGGGCTATACTGAAGCTTTCTTT,CASSLVNRGYTEAFF
TRBJ1-2,NA,few,TRBV4-3,TGCGCCAGCAGGGACAGAGCAGGCTACACCTTC,CASRDRAGYTF